One sample yielded the 4 T cell receptor beta chains listed below, sequenced in a study of shared clonotypes between healthy human individuals. Data came from immunoSEQ multiplex PCR; TCRdb stores just in-frame clones and leaves some out. Among some 2,400,000 clones listed, 90% to 97% were seen once. Sequenced sample: naive CD4+ T cells sorted from blood. Subset in this sample: CD45RA+ positively selected. All receptors come from a man younger than 30 in good health.

The chain couples TRBV6-6 to TRBJ1-2, with D possibly matching TRBD1 (5 bases). The length of the CDR3 is 12 residues. Germline CDR1 and CDR2: MNHNY and SVGAGI (reference sequence). Trimming stripped 5 bases from V and 13 bases from J, with 17 bases between. The CDR3 sequence: CASSDAARAFTF. The CDR3 DNA sequence: TGTGCCAGCAGTGACGCCGCCAGGGCTTTCACCTTC.

The rearrangement joins TRBV5-3 to TRBJ1-5, with 7 bases matching TRBD1. TRBV5-3 is an ORF for which the function is uncertain. Trimming took 1 base from V and 6 from J; bases not matched to a gene: 16. This CDR3 region has 18 residues. Here the CDR3 reads CARSLSRQGGTVTQPQHF. The DNA of the CDR3 is TGTGCCAGAAGCTTGTCAAGGCAGGGGGGGACGGTGACTCAGCCCCAGCATTTT.

J is TRBJ1-1 and V is TRBV19; D perhaps matches TRBD1 (5 bases). CDR1 is LNHDA, CDR2 SQIVND, per germline (reference sequence). With 6 bases removed from V and 4 bases from J, the gap between germline ends came to 9 bases. The CDR3 length is 12 residues. As DNA, the CDR3 is TGTGCCAGTAGGGAGGGGTTCACTGAAGCTTTCTTT. Encoded protein: CASREGFTEAFF. Using reference TRBV19 and TRBJ1-1 for the parts outside the CDR3, the full variable domain is DGGITQSPKYLFRKEGQNVTLSCEQNLNHDAMYWYRQDPGQGLRLIYYSQIVNDFQKGDIAEGYSVSREKKESFPLTVTSAQKNPTAFYLCASREGFTEAFFGQGTRLTVV.

CDR3: CASSEPGHTGELFF. The CDR3 DNA follows: TGTGCCAGCAGTGAACCGGGACACACCGGGGAGCTGTTTTTT. V is TRBV6-1 and J is TRBJ2-2; D might be TRBD1 or TRBD2, each matching 5 bases. V lost 2 bases, J lost 3 bases, and 7 bases lay in between. The germline V gene encodes CDR1 MNHNS and CDR2 SASEGT. This CDR3 comprises 14 residues.